Sequencing of this T cell receptor beta chain was carried out in a study of blood T cells in healthy people across ages. With a J-beta primer mix and a sample-barcoded 5' primer, a second PCR ran roughly 7 to 11 cycles. MiXCR was run by TCRdb on the 5' RACE reads, yielding one entry per CDR3 protein. The sample has roughly 800,000 distinct CDR3 sequences, more than 25% seen once. Extraction of total RNA produced a minimum of 5 micrograms from each sample. A few counts support this clonotype. The data also belong to a second study, concerning T cells of mothers and their children. This second study notes: No clones detected were persistent microchimeric T cell clones.

Source material: blood. The receptor was derived from a boy younger than 18 in good health.

CDR3 bases: TGTGCCAGCAGCCCGAGTACAGGGGGCGTTCAGCCCCAGCATTTT. Residues: CASSPSTGGVQPQHF. The chain uses TRBV2 and TRBJ1-5; TRBD1 matches 9 bases. Trimming removed 6 bases from V and 6 bases from J; junction bases left unmatched: 9. The CDR3 is made up of 15 amino acids. Germline lookup yields CDR1 SNHLY and CDR2 FYNNEI.